Presented here are 30 T cell receptor beta chains from one specimen sequenced in a study of blood T cells in healthy people across ages. A second PCR, run for about 6 to 12 cycles, used a sample-barcoded 5' primer plus a J-beta primer mix. TCRdb re-analysed the 5' RACE reads in MiXCR, keeping a single row per CDR3 protein. The sample yields about 570,000 distinct CDR3 sequences, roughly 29% seen once. The sequenced sample was blood. Receptor source: a woman aged 70-85 years in good health.

This chain uses TRBV20-1 with TRBJ2-1; 12 positions match TRBD2. The CDR3 is made up of 19 amino acids. J was trimmed by 0 bases and V by 2 bases; bases with no gene match: 11. Germline V gives CDR1 DFQATT, CDR2 SNEGSKA (reference sequence). CDR3 loop: CSARTLLGLAGTSYNEQFF. The CDR3 bases are TGCAGTGCTAGAACTCTCCTAGGACTAGCGGGGACCTCCTACAATGAGCAGTTCTTC.

This clonotype appeared a few times. This rearrangement joins TRBV30 to TRBJ2-5; 12 bases agree with TRBD2. Looked up from germline, CDR1 is GTSNPN and CDR2 is SVGIG (reference sequence). Unmatched junction bases numbered 5, after V lost 2 bases and J lost 4 bases. This CDR3 has 15 residues. The CDR3 DNA sequence: TGTGCCTGGAGTCCTAGCGGGGGGGCCGGAGAGACCCAGTACTTC. It yields the protein CAWSPSGGAGETQYF.

This clonotype was seen at least ten times. Sequence at one end of the junction differs from germline and may be a read error. The J gene is TRBJ2-5, the V gene TRBV5-1; D may be TRBD2 (6 bases). This CDR3 is 14 amino acids long. Per germline, CDR1 SGHRS and CDR2 YFSETQ. CDR3 region: CASSLGLTQETQYF. Here the CDR3 DNA reads TGTGCCAGCAGTTTGGGACTTACACAAGAGACCCAGTACTTC. The complete variable domain, with remaining parts taken from reference TRBV5-1 and TRBJ2-5, reads KAGVTQTPRYLIKTRGQQVTLSCSPISGHRSVSWYQQTPGQGLQFLFEYFSETQRNKGNFPGRFSGRQFSNSRSEMNVSTLELGDSALYLCASSLGLTQETQYFGPGTRLLVL.

This clonotype has just a few counts. The rearrangement uses TRBV7-2 and TRBJ2-6, with no clear D. V lost 3 bases to trimming and J lost 0 bases, with 6 bases between them. CDR1 is SGHTA and CDR2 is FQGNSA in the germline V gene. The CDR3 has 15 amino acids. The CDR3 DNA follows: TGTGCCAGCAGCTTGATCCGCTCTGGGGCCAACGTCCTGACTTTC. Its protein is CASSLIRSGANVLTF. Complete variable domain (other parts from reference TRBV7-2 and TRBJ2-6): GAGVSQSPSNKVTEKGKDVELRCDPISGHTALYWYRQSLGQGLEFLIYFQGNSAPDKSGLPSDRFSAERTGGSVSTLTIQRTQQEDSAVYLCASSLIRSGANVLTFGAGSRLTVL.

This clonotype was found many times. The chain has TRBV20-1 and TRBJ1-5; a possible D gene is TRBD1 (5 bases). The V end lost 3 bases, the J end lost 9 bases, and 18 bases lay between the germline ends. The CDR3 extends over 14 amino acids. From germline, CDR1 is DFQATT and CDR2 SNEGSKA (reference sequence). The CDR3 DNA follows: TGCAGTGCTAGTGGGGACCAGGCTTTCGGGCCCCAGCATTTT. The encoded protein is CSASGDQAFGPQHF.

The chain combines TRBV20-1 with TRBJ2-5, with 11 bases fitting TRBD1. The tail of the sequence fits TRBJ2-1 better, so the J call may be wrong. The CDR3 runs to 16 residues. The V gene's germline CDR1 is DFQATT and CDR2 SNEGSKA (reference sequence). Here the CDR3 reads CSARDGRDRGRNEQFF. The CDR3 DNA reads TGCAGTGCTAGAGATGGTCGGGACAGGGGGAGAAATGAGCAGTTCTTC.

This clonotype was seen only a few times. The V and J genes are TRBV7-3 and TRBJ1-2; TRBD1 is a possible D gene (5 bases). Germline loops: CDR1 SGHTA, CDR2 FQGTGA. V shed 2 bases and J shed 7 bases, with 11 bases lying between them. The CDR3 sequence is 13 residues long. As DNA, the CDR3 is TGTGCCAGCAGCTTATGGGGCGGTGGTGGCTACACCTTC. Its protein is CASSLWGGGGYTF.

This clonotype was observed a handful of times. J is TRBJ2-2 and V is TRBV6-1, with 9 bases fitting TRBD1. The germline CDR1 and CDR2 sequences are MNHNS and SASEGT. The V gene end was trimmed by 7 bases and the J gene end by 5 bases; junction bases not matched to a gene: 11. This CDR3 comprises 16 residues. This chain's CDR3 is CASTIAGTGNTGELFF. DNA for the CDR3: TGTGCCAGCACCATAGCCGGGACAGGGAATACCGGGGAGCTGTTTTTT.

The chain employs TRBV20-1 and TRBJ2-5; D could derive from TRBD1 or TRBD2 (5 bases each). Near its end, the DNA agrees better with TRBJ2-1, so the J call may be wrong. The CDR3 length is 15 residues. Germline loops: CDR1 DFQATT, CDR2 SNEGSKA (reference sequence). CDR3 in DNA: TGCAGTGCCCAACCGACCGGGACCGAACTCGATGAGCAGTTCTTC. Translated: CSAQPTGTELDEQFF.

This clonotype was counted only a few times. The chain combines TRBV4-2 with TRBJ1-5; D is possibly TRBD1 (5 bases). This CDR3 has 12 amino acids. Germline assignment: CDR1 LGHNA and CDR2 YNFKEQ. Deletions cut 6 bases from V and 7 bases from J, with 10 bases between. The chain's CDR3 is CASRLGDQPQHF. CDR3 nucleotides: TGTGCCAGCAGACTGGGGGACCAGCCCCAGCATTTT.

This rearrangement joins TRBV5-1 to TRBJ2-5, with 7 bases matching TRBD2. This CDR3 has 16 amino acids. CDR1 is SGHRS, CDR2 YFSETQ, per germline. V was pared by 3 bases and J by 5 bases, with 13 bases of the junction left unmatched. This CDR3 is CASSWGGVGQAETQYF. Here the CDR3 DNA reads TGCGCCAGCAGCTGGGGGGGGGTAGGCCAAGCGGAGACCCAGTACTTC.

V is TRBV24-1 and J is TRBJ1-4; D unresolved. Trimming stripped 4 bases from V and 0 bases from J, with 11 bases between. The germline gives CDR1 KGHDR, CDR2 SFDVKD. The CDR3 length is 16 residues. In nucleotides, the CDR3 is TGTGCCACCAGTGAGGGAACAGCTGCAACTAATGAAAAACTGTTTTTT. It translates to CATSEGTAATNEKLFF.

The chain joins TRBV9 to TRBJ2-7; D may be TRBD2 (7 bases). The CDR3 has 14 residues. Trimming took 1 base from V and 4 from J, leaving 12 bases between them. From germline, CDR1 is SGDLS and CDR2 YYNGEE. The CDR3 DNA reads TGTGCCAGCAGCGTAATGGCGGGGGCTTACGAGCAGTACTTC. It translates to CASSVMAGAYEQYF.

The genes are TRBV2 and TRBJ1-2; TRBD1 might be the D (6 bases). This CDR3 spans 15 amino acids. Trimming took off 6 bases at V and 4 bases at J, with 18 bases between the two ends. Per germline, CDR1 SNHLY and CDR2 FYNNEI. CDR3 in DNA: TGTGCCAGCAGGAACCTCGGGGGCCTCCGCTATGGCTACACCTTC. Residues: CASRNLGGLRYGYTF.

The chain couples TRBV20-1 to TRBJ2-3; 8 bases fit TRBD2. V shed 5 bases, J shed 2 bases, and the junction held 6 bases outside the gene matches. Germline V gene data show CDR1 as DFQATT and CDR2 as SNEGSKA (reference sequence). The CDR3 runs 14 residues. The CDR3 nucleotides are TGCAGTGCTGCAAGCGGGGGTGACACAGATACGCAGTATTTT. It encodes CSAASGGDTDTQYF.

This clonotype was counted a single time. V usage is TRBV24-1 and J usage is TRBJ2-3; D perhaps matches TRBD2 (6 bases). The CDR3 length is 17 residues. With 5 bases removed from V and 4 bases from J, the gap between germline ends came to 21 bases. Germline assignment: CDR1 KGHDR and CDR2 SFDVKD. In DNA form, the CDR3 reads TGTGCCACCAGTGCCCTCGGGGGTGGGGGATTCGCAGATACGCAGTATTTT. This gives the protein CATSALGGGGFADTQYF.

This clonotype was seen a handful of times. The gene calls are TRBV3-1 and TRBJ2-1; D is ambiguous. With the DNA end fitting TRBJ2-7 better, the J assignment may be wrong. The germline V gene has CDR1 LGHDT and CDR2 YNNKEL (reference sequence). The CDR3 has 14 amino acids. The CDR3 spells CASSHGVVSREQYF. In DNA, the CDR3 is TGTGCCAGCAGCCACGGAGTCGTCTCAAGGGAGCAGTACTTC.

The table lists this clonotype with a few counts. The V gene is TRBV20-1, the J gene TRBJ1-2; D call uncertain. CDR1 DFQATT and CDR2 SNEGSKA come from the germline V gene (reference sequence). The CDR3 sequence is 12 residues long. Trimming stripped 1 base from V and 6 bases from J, with 9 bases between. The CDR3 is CSARGGYNGYTF. The CDR3 nucleotides read TGCAGTGCTAGAGGGGGATACAATGGCTACACCTTC.

The sample holds a few counts of this clonotype. V is TRBV20-1 and J is TRBJ2-3; D might be TRBD2 (6 bases). The CDR3 extends over 14 amino acids. V was shortened by 0 bases and J by 2 bases, with 9 bases between the two germline ends. Germline loops: CDR1 DFQATT, CDR2 SNEGSKA (reference sequence). As DNA, the CDR3 is TGCAGTGCTAGAGAGGCGGGATACACAGATACGCAGTATTTT. It encodes CSAREAGYTDTQYF.

The genes are TRBV5-1 and TRBJ2-7; D possibly corresponds to TRBD1 (6 bases). The CDR3 sequence is 14 residues long. Germline CDR1 reads SGHRS; CDR2 reads YFSETQ. Between the trimmed V and J ends, which lost 4 bases and 0 bases, there was a span of 11 bases. As DNA, the CDR3 is TGCGCCAGCAGCACCGGGACATCCTCCTACGAGCAGTACTTC. This codes for CASSTGTSSYEQYF.

The chain joins TRBV20-1 to TRBJ1-1; 8 bases are shared with TRBD1. This CDR3 spans 13 amino acids. The V gene end was trimmed by 5 bases and the J gene end by 5 bases; junction bases not matched to a gene: 7. Germline V gene lookup returns CDR1 DFQATT and CDR2 SNEGSKA (reference sequence). Written as DNA, the CDR3 is TGCAGTGCTCCAGGGGGCGGGAGGACTGAAGCTTTCTTT. Amino acids: CSAPGGGRTEAFF.

The genes are TRBV20-1 and TRBJ1-2; D is perhaps TRBD1 (5 bases). The V gene's germline CDR1 is DFQATT and CDR2 SNEGSKA (reference sequence). V was clipped by 0 bases and J by 4 bases, with 12 bases between them. There are 14 residues in the CDR3. The CDR3 is CSARDPRVGYGYTF. The CDR3 DNA follows: TGCAGTGCTAGAGACCCCAGGGTGGGCTATGGCTACACCTTC.

This clonotype was detected only a few times. The chain employs TRBV7-3 and TRBJ2-2, with a tentative D call TRBD2 (7 bases). The CDR3 has 15 residues. Germline V gene sequence: CDR1 SGHTA, CDR2 FQGTGA. Trimming cost V 5 bases and J 0 bases, with 10 bases left between them. For the CDR3, the DNA is TGTGCCAGCAGCCACGGGGGGCCGAACACCGGGGAGCTGTTTTTT. Protein sequence: CASSHGGPNTGELFF.

At least ten counts were recorded for this clonotype. The chain links TRBV7-6 to TRBJ2-5; 11 bases fit TRBD2. V gave up 5 bases and J gave up 4 bases; unmatched junction bases: 6. The germline CDR1 and CDR2 sequences are SGHVS and FNYEAQ. CDR3 size: 15 residues. In nucleotides, the CDR3 is TGTGCCAGCAGCAATAGCGGGGGGGCGAGAGAGACCCAGTACTTC. Its translation is CASSNSGGARETQYF.

This clonotype occurred a few times. This chain links TRBV7-6 with TRBJ2-5; 9 bases are shared with TRBD1. Judging by the DNA end, TRBJ2-1 fits better; the J call may be wrong. The CDR3 runs 16 residues. CDR1 is SGHVS and CDR2 is FNYEAQ in the germline V gene. This chain's CDR3 is CASSSQRQGGNNEQFF. The CDR3, as DNA: TGTGCCAGCAGCTCCCAAAGACAGGGGGGGAACAATGAGCAGTTCTTC.

This clonotype has just a few counts. The chain carries TRBV4-2 and TRBJ2-7; 9 positions match TRBD2. Trimming removed 1 base from V and 7 bases from J; junction bases left unmatched: 11. This CDR3 spans 16 amino acids. The germline CDR1 and CDR2 sequences are LGHNA and YNFKEQ. The CDR3 DNA reads TGTGCCAGCAGCCAAGTGACTAGCGGAGGGTCTATGGAGCAGTACTTC. It translates to CASSQVTSGGSMEQYF.

V and J are TRBV5-1 and TRBJ1-5; 8 bases agree with TRBD1. Unmatched junction bases numbered 8, after V lost 4 bases and J lost 2 bases. Germline V gives CDR1 SGHRS, CDR2 YFSETQ. CDR3 length equals 16 residues. This CDR3 reads CASSPSGQGGNQPQHF. CDR3 nucleotide sequence: TGCGCCAGCAGCCCTTCCGGACAGGGTGGCAATCAGCCCCAGCATTTT.

This clonotype appeared a few times. The chain uses TRBV21-1 and TRBJ1-2; the table names TRBD1, a call not compared with the DNA. TRBV21-1 is marked as a pseudogene. The CDR3 consists of 14 residues. CDR3 in amino acids: CASSKLGRVYGYTF. As DNA, the CDR3 is TGTGCCAGCAGCAAGTTGGGCAGGGTCTATGGCTACACCTTC.

This clonotype was detected a few times. This sequence joins TRBV6-4 and TRBJ2-7, with 12 bases fitting TRBD2. The J segment lost 9 bases and the V segment lost 5 bases, leaving 17 bases of the junction unmatched. CDR1 and CDR2 (germline): MRHNA, SNTAGT. This CDR3 region has 17 residues. For the CDR3, the DNA is TGTGCCAGCAGTTTCCCCGGGACTAGCGGGTGGACGATGGGGCAGTACTTC. This sequence encodes CASSFPGTSGWTMGQYF.

The rearrangement joins TRBV5-5 to TRBJ2-1, with 8 bases aligning to TRBD2. V lost 4 bases and J lost 5; bases outside the gene matches: 5. Germline CDR1 is SGHKS and CDR2 is YYEKEE (reference sequence). The CDR3 length is 14 residues. As DNA, the CDR3 is TGTGCCAGCAGCCTACTAGCGGCGAACAATGAGCAGTTCTTC. It yields the protein CASSLLAANNEQFF.